These 5 T cell receptor beta chains were all obtained from the same sample, sequenced in a study of T cell responses to AZD1222 COVID-19 vaccine. Here immunoSEQ multiplex PCR was the method, and the copy in TCRdb shows in-frame clones only, minus some. The sample yields about 140,000 clones, approximately 90% seen once. The material sequenced was peripheral blood, taken 28 days after the second AZD1222 dose. These receptors were obtained from an adult who received the AZD1222 COVID-19 vaccine.

This sequence joins TRBV9 and TRBJ1-5; D is undetermined. V was shortened by 7 bases and J by 1 base, with 12 bases between the two germline ends. From germline, CDR1 is SGDLS and CDR2 YYNGEE. This CDR3 has 14 amino acids. The CDR3, as DNA: TGTGCCAGCTCCAAGGGTCTAAGCAATCAGCCCCAGCATTTT. As protein: CASSKGLSNQPQHF.

This chain connects TRBV6-2 or TRBV6-3 to TRBJ1-5; D not resolved. Germline V gives CDR1 MNHEY, CDR2 SVGEGT. The V end was cut by 4 bases, the J end by 6 bases, with 7 bases between. The CDR3 is 12 residues long. CDR3 DNA: TGTGCCAGCAGTTTGGTGCTTCAGCCCCAGCATTTT. It translates to CASSLVLQPQHF.

The V and J genes are TRBV7-2 and TRBJ2-7; TRBD1 might be the D (6 bases). Germline values: CDR1 SGHTA, CDR2 FQGNSA. Trimming stripped 6 bases from V and 5 bases from J, with 14 bases between. The CDR3 length is 13 residues. The CDR3 DNA follows: TGTGCCAGCAGACCAACAGGGTCCCACGAGCAGTACTTC. Protein sequence: CASRPTGSHEQYF.

This chain joins TRBV6-5 and TRBJ1-2, with D tentatively TRBD1 (6 bases). From germline, CDR1 is MNHEY and CDR2 SVGAGI. V was shortened by 4 bases and J by 5 bases, with 8 bases between the two germline ends. The CDR3 is 12 residues long. The CDR3 reads CASSSTGYGYTF. In DNA form, the CDR3 reads TGTGCCAGCAGTTCTACAGGGTATGGCTACACCTTC.

The chain joins TRBV28 to TRBJ1-2; the match to TRBD1 covers 8 bases. J gave up 7 bases and V 10 bases, and 17 bases lay outside the gene matches. CDR1 MDHEN and CDR2 SYDVKM come from the germline V gene. This CDR3 has 15 residues. The CDR3, as DNA: TGTGCCACTTCGGACAGGGTAGATGGGTTGCGTGGCTACACCTTC. Amino acids: CATSDRVDGLRGYTF.